These 6 T cell receptor beta chains originate from one sample sequenced in a study of CD8 T cell repertoires and HIV-1 epitope variants (dated by TCRdb to about 2020). For these TCRs, the target antigens are not known. The library was built by means of the immunoSEQ multiplex PCR assay. TCRdb's version of the immuneACCESS table is confined to in-frame rearrangements and falls short of the full clone set. An unresolved V gene accounts for under half of the shortfall where checked; the remainder is of unknown origin. The sample table contains about 4,000 clones; only one count was recorded for 68% of them. 40% to 45% of the sample goes to the ten largest clones. Input material: cultured CD8+ T cells derived from PBMCs. These receptors all stem from a male donor with HIV.

The chain has TRBV19 and TRBJ2-7, with 9 bases aligning to TRBD1. Germline V gives CDR1 LNHDA, CDR2 SQIVND (reference sequence). This CDR3 spans 14 amino acids. Trimming removed 6 bases from V and 3 bases from J; junction bases left unmatched: 6. Written as DNA, the CDR3 is TGTGCCAGTAGGCCGGGACAGGGAGTCTACGAGCAGTACTTC. Its translation: CASRPGQGVYEQYF.

This rearrangement joins TRBV27 to TRBJ2-2, with 11 bases lining up with TRBD2. J was trimmed by 5 bases and V by 4 bases; bases with no gene match: 9. Germline loops: CDR1 MNHEY, CDR2 SMNVEV (reference sequence). This CDR3 is 17 amino acids long. The DNA for the CDR3 is TGTGCCAGCAGTTCCGCCCGACTAGCGGGATTGACCGGGGAGCTGTTTTTT. This translates into CASSSARLAGLTGELFF.

This clone showed up just once. The chain carries TRBV29-1 and TRBJ2-1; 9 bases line up with TRBD1. V lost 6 bases and J lost 7; bases outside the gene matches: 13. Germline lookup yields CDR1 SQVTM and CDR2 ANQGSEA. The CDR3 is made up of 15 amino acids. The CDR3 DNA reads TGCAGCGTCCACTCAGGACAGGGGTCGCTGAATGAGCAGTTCTTC. This translates into CSVHSGQGSLNEQFF.

This chain links TRBV1 with TRBJ2-2; the table's D call of TRBD2 was not tested on the DNA. TRBV1 has pseudogene status. This CDR3 is 17 amino acids long. CDR3 DNA sequence: TGCACCAGCAGCCAAGGTTCGGGGGGGCAGGACACCGGGGAGCTGTTTTTT. It yields the protein CTSSQGSGGQDTGELFF.

This rearrangement joins TRBV27 to TRBJ2-7; 11 bases line up with TRBD1. Germline CDR1 MNHEY, CDR2 SMNVEV (reference sequence). V was clipped by 5 bases and J by 3 bases; unmatched bases: 9. This CDR3 region has 16 residues. The CDR3 sequence: CASSPRDRGIYYEQYF. In DNA form, the CDR3 reads TGTGCCAGCAGTCCCCGGGACAGGGGGATATACTACGAGCAGTACTTC.

The chain combines TRBV11-3 with TRBJ2-2; no firm D call. CDR3 length: 17 amino acids. The germline V gene encodes CDR1 SGHNT and CDR2 YENEEA. V was shortened by 2 bases and J by 2 bases, with 15 bases between the two germline ends. This chain's CDR3 is CASSLFSTSGNTGELFF. Written as DNA, the CDR3 is TGTGCCAGCAGCTTATTTTCGACGTCGGGCAACACCGGGGAGCTGTTTTTT.